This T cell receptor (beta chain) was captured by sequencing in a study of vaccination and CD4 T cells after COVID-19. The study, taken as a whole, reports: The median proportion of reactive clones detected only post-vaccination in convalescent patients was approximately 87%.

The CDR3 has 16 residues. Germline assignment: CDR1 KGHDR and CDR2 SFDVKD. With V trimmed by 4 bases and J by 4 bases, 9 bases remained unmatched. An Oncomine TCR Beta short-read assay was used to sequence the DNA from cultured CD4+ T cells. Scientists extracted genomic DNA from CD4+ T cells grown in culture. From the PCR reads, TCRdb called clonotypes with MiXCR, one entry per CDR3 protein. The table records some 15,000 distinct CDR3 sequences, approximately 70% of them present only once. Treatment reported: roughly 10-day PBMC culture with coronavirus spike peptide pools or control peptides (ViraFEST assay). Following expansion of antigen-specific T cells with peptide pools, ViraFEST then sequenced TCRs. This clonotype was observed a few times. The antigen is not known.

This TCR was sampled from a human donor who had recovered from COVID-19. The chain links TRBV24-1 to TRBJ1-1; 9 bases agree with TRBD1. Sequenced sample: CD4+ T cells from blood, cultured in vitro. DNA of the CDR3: TGTGCCACCAGTGACCGCACCAAGACAGGGGGCACTGAAGCTTTCTTT. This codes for CATSDRTKTGGTEAFF.